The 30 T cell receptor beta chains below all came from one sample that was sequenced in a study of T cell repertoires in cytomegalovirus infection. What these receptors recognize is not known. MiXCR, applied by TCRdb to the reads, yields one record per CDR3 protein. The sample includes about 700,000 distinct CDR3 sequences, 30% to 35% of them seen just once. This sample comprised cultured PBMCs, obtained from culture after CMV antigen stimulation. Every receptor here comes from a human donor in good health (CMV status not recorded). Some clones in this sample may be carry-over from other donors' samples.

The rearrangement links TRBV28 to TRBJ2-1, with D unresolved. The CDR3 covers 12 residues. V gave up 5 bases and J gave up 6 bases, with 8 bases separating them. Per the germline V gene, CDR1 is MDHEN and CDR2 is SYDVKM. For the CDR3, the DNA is TGTGCCAGCAGTGCCCTCCGCAATGAGCAGTTCTTC. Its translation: CASSALRNEQFF.

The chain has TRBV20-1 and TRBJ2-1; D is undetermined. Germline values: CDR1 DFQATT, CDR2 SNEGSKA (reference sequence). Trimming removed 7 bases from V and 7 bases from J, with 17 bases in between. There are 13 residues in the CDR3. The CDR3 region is CSVGAGVSNEQFF. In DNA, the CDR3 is TGCAGTGTCGGCGCTGGGGTTTCTAATGAGCAGTTCTTC.

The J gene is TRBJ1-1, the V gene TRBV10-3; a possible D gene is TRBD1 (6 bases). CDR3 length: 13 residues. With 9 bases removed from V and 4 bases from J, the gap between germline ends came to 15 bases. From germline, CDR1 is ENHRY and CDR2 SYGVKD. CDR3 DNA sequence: TGTGCCATATGGGGGCAGAGTGGCACTGAAGCTTTCTTT. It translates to CAIWGQSGTEAFF.

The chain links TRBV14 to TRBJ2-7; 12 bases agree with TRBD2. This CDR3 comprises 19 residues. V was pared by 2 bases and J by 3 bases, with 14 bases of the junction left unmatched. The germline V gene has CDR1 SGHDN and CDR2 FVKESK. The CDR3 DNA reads TGTGCCAGCAGCCAAAGTGGCAAGATAGGACTAGCGGGATTCTACGAGCAGTACTTC. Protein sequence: CASSQSGKIGLAGFYEQYF.

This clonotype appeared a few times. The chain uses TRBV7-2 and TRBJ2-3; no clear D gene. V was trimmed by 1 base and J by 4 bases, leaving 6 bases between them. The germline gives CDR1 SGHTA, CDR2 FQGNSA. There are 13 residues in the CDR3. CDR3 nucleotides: TGTGCCAGCAGCTTAGAGCAGGCAGATACGCAGTATTTT. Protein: CASSLEQADTQYF. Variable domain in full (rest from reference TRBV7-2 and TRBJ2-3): GAGVSQSPSNKVTEKGKDVELRCDPISGHTALYWYRQSLGQGLEFLIYFQGNSAPDKSGLPSDRFSAERTGGSVSTLTIQRTQQEDSAVYLCASSLEQADTQYFGPGTRLTVL.

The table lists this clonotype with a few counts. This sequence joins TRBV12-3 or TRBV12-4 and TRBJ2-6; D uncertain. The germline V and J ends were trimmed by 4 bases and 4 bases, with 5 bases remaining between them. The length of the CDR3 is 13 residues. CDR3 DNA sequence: TGTGCCAGCAGTTATCAGGGGGCCAACGTCCTGACTTTC. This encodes CASSYQGANVLTF.

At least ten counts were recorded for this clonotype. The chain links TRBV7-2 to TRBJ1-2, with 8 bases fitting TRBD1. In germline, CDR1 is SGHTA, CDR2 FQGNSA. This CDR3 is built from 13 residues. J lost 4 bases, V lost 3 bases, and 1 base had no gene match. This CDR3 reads CASSFGQGYGYTF. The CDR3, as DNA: TGTGCCAGCAGCTTCGGACAGGGCTATGGCTACACCTTC.

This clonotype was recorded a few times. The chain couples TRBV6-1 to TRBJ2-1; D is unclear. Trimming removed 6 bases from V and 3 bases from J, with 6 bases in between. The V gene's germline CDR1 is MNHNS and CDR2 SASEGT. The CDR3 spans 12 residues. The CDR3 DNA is TGTGCCAGCAGGGACGGCTACAATGAGCAGTTCTTC. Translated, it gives CASRDGYNEQFF.

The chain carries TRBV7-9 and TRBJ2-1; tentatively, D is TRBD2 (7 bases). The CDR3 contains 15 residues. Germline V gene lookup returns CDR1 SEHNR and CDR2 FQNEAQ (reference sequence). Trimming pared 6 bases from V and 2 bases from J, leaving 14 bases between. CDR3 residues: CASRGGGGPYNEQFF. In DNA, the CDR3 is TGTGCCAGCAGGGGGGGGGGGGGGCCCTACAATGAGCAGTTCTTC.

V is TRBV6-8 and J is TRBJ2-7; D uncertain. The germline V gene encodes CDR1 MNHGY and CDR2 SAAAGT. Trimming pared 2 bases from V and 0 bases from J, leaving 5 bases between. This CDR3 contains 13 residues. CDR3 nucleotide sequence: TGTGCCAGCAGTTACAGTAACTCCTACGAGCAGTACTTC. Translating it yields CASSYSNSYEQYF.

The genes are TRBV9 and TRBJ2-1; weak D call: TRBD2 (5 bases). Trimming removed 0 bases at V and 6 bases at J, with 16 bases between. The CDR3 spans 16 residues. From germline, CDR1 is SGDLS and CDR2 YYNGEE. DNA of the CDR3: TGTGCCAGCAGCGTAGGTGGGGTTGGCGCGGGCAATGAGCAGTTCTTC. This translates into CASSVGGVGAGNEQFF. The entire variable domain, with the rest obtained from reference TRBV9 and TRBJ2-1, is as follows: DSGVTQTPKHLITATGQRVTLRCSPRSGDLSVYWYQQSLDQGLQFLIQYYNGEERAKGNILERFSAQQFPDLHSELNLSSLELGDSALYFCASSVGGVGAGNEQFFGPGTRLTVL.

The CDR3 loop is CASSYGVGENYGYTF. CDR3 DNA: TGTGCCAGCAGTTACGGGGTTGGAGAGAACTATGGCTACACCTTC. The chain employs TRBV6-2 or TRBV6-3 and TRBJ1-2; unclear D gene. The length of the CDR3 is 15 residues. Germline V CDR1 and CDR2: MNHEY, SVGEGT. The V end lost 2 bases, the J end lost 2 bases, and 12 bases lay between the germline ends.

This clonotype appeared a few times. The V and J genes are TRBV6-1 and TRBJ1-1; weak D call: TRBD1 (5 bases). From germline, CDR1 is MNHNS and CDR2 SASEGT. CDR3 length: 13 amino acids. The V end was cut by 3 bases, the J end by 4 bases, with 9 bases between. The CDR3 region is CASSEMGGTEAFF. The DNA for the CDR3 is TGTGCCAGCAGTGAGATGGGGGGCACTGAAGCTTTCTTT.

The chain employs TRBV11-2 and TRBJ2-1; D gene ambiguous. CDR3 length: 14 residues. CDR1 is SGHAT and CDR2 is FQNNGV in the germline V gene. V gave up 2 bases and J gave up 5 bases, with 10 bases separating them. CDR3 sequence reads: CASSLLGVDNEQFF. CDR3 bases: TGTGCCAGCAGCTTATTAGGTGTCGACAATGAGCAGTTCTTC.

CDR3 DNA: TGTGCCAGCAGCTTAAGCGGGGGCCCGCCCGGCGAGCAGTACTTC. As protein: CASSLSGGPPGEQYF. The V and J genes are TRBV7-9 and TRBJ2-7, with 8 bases aligning to TRBD2. Germline CDR1 SEHNR, CDR2 FQNEAQ (reference sequence). V shed 2 bases, J shed 6 bases, and the junction held 9 bases outside the gene matches. This CDR3 spans 15 amino acids.

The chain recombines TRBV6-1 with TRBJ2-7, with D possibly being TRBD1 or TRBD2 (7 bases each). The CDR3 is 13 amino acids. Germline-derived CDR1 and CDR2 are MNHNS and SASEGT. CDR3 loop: CATKQAGGAEQYF. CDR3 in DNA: TGTGCAACTAAACAGGCAGGGGGGGCCGAGCAGTACTTC.

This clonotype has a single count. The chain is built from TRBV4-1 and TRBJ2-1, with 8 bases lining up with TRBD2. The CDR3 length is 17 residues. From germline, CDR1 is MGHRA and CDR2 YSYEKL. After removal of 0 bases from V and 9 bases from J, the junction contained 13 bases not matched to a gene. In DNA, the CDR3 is TGCGCCAGCAGCCAAGAATGGGGAACTAGCGGACGAGGTGAGCAGTTCTTC. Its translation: CASSQEWGTSGRGEQFF.

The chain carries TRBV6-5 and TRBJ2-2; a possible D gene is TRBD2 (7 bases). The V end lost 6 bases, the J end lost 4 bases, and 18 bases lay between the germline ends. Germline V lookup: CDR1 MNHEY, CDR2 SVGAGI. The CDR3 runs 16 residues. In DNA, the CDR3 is TGTGCCAGCAGCAGGTGGGGGGGCGCCGCCACCGGGGAGCTGTTTTTT. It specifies CASSRWGGAATGELFF.

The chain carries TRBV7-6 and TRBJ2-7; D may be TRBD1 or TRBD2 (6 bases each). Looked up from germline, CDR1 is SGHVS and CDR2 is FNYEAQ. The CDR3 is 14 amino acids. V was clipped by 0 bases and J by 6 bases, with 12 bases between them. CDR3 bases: TGTGCCAGCAGCTTAGCAGAACAGGGAGGCGAGCAGTACTTC. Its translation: CASSLAEQGGEQYF. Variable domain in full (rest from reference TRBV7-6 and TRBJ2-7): GAGVSQSPRYKVTKRGQDVALRCDPISGHVSLYWYRQALGQGPEFLTYFNYEAQQDKSGLPNDRFSAERPEGSISTLTIQRTEQRDSAMYRCASSLAEQGGEQYFGPGTRLTVT.

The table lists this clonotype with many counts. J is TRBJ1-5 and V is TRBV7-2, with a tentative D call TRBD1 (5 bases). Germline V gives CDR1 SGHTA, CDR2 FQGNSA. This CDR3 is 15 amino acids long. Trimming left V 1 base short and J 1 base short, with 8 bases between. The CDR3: CASSLGRVSNQPQHF. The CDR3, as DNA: TGTGCCAGCAGCTTAGGCAGGGTGAGCAATCAGCCCCAGCATTTT.

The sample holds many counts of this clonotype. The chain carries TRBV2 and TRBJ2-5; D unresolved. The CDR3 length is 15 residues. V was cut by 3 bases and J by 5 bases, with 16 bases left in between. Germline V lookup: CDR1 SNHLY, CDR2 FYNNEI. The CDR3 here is CASSDSAGVFETQYF. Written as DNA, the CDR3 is TGTGCCAGCAGTGATTCGGCAGGCGTATTCGAGACCCAGTACTTC.

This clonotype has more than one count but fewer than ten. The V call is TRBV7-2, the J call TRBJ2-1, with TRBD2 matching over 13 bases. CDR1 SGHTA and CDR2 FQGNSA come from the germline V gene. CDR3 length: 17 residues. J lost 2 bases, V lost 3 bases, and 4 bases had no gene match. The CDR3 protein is CASSFPLAGGPYNEQFF. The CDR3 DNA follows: TGTGCCAGCAGCTTCCCACTAGCGGGAGGGCCCTACAATGAGCAGTTCTTC.

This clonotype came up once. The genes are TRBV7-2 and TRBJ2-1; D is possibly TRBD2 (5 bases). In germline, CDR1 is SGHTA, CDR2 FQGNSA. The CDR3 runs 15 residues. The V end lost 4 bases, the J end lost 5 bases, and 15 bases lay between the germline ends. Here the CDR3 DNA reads TGTGCCAGCAGCTACCAGAGGGCCCCTGACAATGAGCAGTTCTTC. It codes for CASSYQRAPDNEQFF.

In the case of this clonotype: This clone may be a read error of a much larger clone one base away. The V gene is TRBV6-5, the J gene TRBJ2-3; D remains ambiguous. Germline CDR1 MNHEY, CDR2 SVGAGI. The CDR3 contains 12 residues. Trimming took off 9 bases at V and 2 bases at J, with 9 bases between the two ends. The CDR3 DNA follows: TGTGCCAGTTGCAGTGCCACAGATACGCAGTATTTT. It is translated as CASCSATDTQYF.

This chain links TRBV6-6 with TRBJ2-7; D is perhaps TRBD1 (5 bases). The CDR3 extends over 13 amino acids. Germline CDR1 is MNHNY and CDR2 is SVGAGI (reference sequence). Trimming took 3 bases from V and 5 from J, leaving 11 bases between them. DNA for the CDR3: TGTGCCAGCAGTTATCGGCAGGGCGACGAGCAGTACTTC. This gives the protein CASSYRQGDEQYF.

CDR3 in amino acids: CASKRHLGDEQFF. Written as DNA, the CDR3 is TGTGCCAGCAAGCGCCACCTAGGGGATGAGCAGTTCTTC. The V call is TRBV6-2 or TRBV6-3, the J call TRBJ2-1, with D tentatively TRBD1 (5 bases). V lost 7 bases to trimming and J lost 8 bases, with 15 bases between them. This CDR3 spans 13 amino acids. The germline gives CDR1 MNHEY, CDR2 SVGEGT.

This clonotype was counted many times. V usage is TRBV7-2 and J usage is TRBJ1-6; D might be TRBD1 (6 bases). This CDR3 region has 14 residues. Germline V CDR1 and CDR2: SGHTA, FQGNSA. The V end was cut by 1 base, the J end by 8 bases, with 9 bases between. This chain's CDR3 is CASSLEQGYSPLHF. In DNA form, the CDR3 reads TGTGCCAGCAGCTTAGAACAGGGTTATTCACCCCTCCACTTT.

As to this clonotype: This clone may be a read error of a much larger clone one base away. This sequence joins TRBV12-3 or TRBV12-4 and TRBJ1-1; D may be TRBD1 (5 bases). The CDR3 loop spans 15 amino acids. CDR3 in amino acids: CASSSPGRVNTESFF. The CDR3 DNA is TGTGCCAGCAGTTCCCCGGGCAGGGTGAACACTGAATCTTTCTTT.

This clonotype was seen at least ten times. CDR3 sequence (DNA): TGTGCCAGCAGCCCGACGAGTAGGGTCACTGAAGCTTTCTTT. Protein product: CASSPTSRVTEAFF. V is TRBV7-2 and J is TRBJ1-1; no reliable D call. CDR3 length: 14 amino acids. Germline V gene sequence: CDR1 SGHTA, CDR2 FQGNSA. V lost 5 bases and J 4 bases, leaving 14 bases between the germline ends.

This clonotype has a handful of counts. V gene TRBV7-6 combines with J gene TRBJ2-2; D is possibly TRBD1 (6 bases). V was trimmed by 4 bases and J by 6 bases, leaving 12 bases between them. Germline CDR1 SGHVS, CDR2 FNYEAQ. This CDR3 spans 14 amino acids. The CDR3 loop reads CASSSAQGSGELFF. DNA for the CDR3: TGTGCCAGCAGCTCCGCACAGGGATCCGGGGAGCTGTTTTTT. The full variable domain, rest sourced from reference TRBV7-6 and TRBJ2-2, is GAGVSQSPRYKVTKRGQDVALRCDPISGHVSLYWYRQALGQGPEFLTYFNYEAQQDKSGLPNDRFSAERPEGSISTLTIQRTEQRDSAMYRCASSSAQGSGELFFGEGSRLTVL.